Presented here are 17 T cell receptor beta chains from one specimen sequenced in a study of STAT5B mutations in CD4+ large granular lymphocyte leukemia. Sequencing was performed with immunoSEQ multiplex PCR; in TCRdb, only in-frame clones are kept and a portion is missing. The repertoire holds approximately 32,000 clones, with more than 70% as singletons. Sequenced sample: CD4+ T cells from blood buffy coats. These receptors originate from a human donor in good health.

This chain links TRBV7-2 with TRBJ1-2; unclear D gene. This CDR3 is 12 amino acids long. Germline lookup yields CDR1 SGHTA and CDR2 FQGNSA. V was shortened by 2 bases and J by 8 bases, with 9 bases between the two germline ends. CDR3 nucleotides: TGTGCCAGCAGCTTATTTGGGTCCGGCTACACCTTC. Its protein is CASSLFGSGYTF.

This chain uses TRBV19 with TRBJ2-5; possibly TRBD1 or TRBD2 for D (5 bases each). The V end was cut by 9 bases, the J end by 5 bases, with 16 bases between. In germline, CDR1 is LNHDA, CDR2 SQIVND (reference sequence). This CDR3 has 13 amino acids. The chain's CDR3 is CASRQRAGETQYF. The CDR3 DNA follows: TGTGCCAGCCGACAGAGGGCTGGCGAGACCCAGTACTTC.

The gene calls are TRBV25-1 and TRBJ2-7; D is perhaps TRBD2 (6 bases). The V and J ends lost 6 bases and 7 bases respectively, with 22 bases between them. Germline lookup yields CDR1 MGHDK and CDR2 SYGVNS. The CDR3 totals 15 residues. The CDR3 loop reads CASSSSGRPMGEQYF. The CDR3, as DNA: TGTGCCAGCAGCTCCTCCGGGAGACCCATGGGGGAGCAGTACTTC.

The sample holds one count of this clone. CDR3 nucleotides: TGCGCCAGCAGGTTCGGGGTAAACACTGAAGCTTTCTTT. It is translated as CASRFGVNTEAFF. The chain employs TRBV5-1 and TRBJ1-1, with no clear D. There are 13 residues in the CDR3. Germline V gene data show CDR1 as SGHRS and CDR2 as YFSETQ. Trimming removed 5 bases at V and 2 bases at J, with 10 bases between.

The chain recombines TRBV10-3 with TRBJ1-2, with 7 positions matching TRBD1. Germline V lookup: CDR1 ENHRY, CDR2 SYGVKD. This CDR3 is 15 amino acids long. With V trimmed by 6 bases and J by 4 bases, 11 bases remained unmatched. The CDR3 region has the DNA TGTGCCATCAGCGATCGGACAGGACCAGCCTATGGCTACACCTTC. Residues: CAISDRTGPAYGYTF.

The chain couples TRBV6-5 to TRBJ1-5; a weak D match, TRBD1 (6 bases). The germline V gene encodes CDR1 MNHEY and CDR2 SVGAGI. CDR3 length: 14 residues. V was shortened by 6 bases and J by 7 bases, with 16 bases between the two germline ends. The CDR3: CASSPLGQGQPQHF. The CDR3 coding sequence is TGTGCCAGCAGCCCCTTGGGGCAGGGGCAGCCCCAGCATTTT.

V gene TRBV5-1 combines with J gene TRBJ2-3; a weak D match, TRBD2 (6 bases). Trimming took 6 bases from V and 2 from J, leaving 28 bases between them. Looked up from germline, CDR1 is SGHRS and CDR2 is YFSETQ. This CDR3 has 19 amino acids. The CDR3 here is CASKGTLGLPPMSTDTQYF. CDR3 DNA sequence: TGCGCCAGCAAAGGGACTCTAGGACTCCCGCCGATGTCCACAGATACGCAGTATTTT.

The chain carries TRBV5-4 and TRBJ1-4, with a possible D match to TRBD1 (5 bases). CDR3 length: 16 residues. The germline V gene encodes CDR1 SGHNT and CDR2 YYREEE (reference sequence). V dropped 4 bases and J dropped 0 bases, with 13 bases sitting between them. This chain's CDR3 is CASSPGRGATNEKLFF. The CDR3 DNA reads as TGTGCCAGCAGCCCGGGGAGGGGAGCAACTAATGAAAAACTGTTTTTT. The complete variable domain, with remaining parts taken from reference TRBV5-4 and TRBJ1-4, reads ETGVTQSPTHLIKTRGQQVTLRCSSQSGHNTVSWYQQALGQGPQFIFQYYREEENGRGNFPPRFSGLQFPNYSSELNVNALELDDSALYLCASSPGRGATNEKLFFGSGTQLSVL.

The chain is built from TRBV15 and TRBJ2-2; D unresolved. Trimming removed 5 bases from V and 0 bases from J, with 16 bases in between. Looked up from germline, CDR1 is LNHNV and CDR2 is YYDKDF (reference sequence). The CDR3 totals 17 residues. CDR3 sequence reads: CATSGRLPASNTGELFF. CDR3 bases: TGTGCCACCAGCGGACGACTCCCAGCGTCGAACACCGGGGAGCTGTTTTTT. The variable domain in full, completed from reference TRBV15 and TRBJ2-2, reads DAMVIQNPRYQVTQFGKPVTLSCSQTLNHNVMYWYQQKSSQAPKLLFHYYDKDFNNEADTPDNFQSRRPNTSFCFLDIRSPGLGDTAMYLCATSGRLPASNTGELFFGEGSRLTVL.

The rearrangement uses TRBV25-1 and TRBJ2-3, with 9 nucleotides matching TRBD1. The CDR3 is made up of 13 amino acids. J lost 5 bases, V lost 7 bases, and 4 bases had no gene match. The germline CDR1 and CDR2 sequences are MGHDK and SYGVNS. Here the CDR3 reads CASMTGGRDTQYF. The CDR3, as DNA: TGTGCCAGCATGACAGGGGGAAGAGATACGCAGTATTTT.

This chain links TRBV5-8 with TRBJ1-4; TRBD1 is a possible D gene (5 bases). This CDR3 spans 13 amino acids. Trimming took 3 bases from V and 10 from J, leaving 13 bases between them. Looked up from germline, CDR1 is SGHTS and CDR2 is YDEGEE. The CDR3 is CASSSQGGGKLFF. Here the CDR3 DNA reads TGTGCCAGCAGCTCGCAGGGAGGTGGAAAACTGTTTTTT.

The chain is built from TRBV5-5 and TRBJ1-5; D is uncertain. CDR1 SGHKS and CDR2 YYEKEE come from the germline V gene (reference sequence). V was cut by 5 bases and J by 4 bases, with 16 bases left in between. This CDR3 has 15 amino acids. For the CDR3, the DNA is TGTGCCAGCAGTCATCTCAGTGGGCCTAATCAGCCCCAGCATTTT. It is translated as CASSHLSGPNQPQHF. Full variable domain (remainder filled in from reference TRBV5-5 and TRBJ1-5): DAGVTQSPTHLIKTRGQQVTLRCSPISGHKSVSWYQQVLGQGPQFIFQYYEKEERGRGNFPDRFSARQFPNYSSELNVNALLLGDSALYLCASSHLSGPNQPQHFGDGTRLSIL.

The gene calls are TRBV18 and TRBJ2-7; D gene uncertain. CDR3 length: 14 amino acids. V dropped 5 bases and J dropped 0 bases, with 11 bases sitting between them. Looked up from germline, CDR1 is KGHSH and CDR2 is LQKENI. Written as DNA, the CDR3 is TGTGCCAGCTCAACGACTCCTCTCTCCTACGAGCAGTACTTC. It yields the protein CASSTTPLSYEQYF.

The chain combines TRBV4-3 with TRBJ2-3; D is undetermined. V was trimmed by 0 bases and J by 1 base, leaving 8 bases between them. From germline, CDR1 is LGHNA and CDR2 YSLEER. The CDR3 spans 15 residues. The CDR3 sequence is CASSQDPGRTDTQYF. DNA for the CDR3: TGCGCCAGCAGCCAAGATCCTGGGCGCACAGATACGCAGTATTTT.

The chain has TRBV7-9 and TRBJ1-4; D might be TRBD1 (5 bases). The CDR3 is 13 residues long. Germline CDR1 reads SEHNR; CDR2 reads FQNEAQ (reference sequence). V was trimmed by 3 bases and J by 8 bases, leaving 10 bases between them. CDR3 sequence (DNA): TGTGCCAGCAGCTTCCTTGGGACGGAAAAACTGTTTTTT. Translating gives CASSFLGTEKLFF.

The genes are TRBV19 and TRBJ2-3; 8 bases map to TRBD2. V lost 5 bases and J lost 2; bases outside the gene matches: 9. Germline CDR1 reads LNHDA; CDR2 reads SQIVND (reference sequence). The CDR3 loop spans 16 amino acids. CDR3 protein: CASSASGGAYTDTQYF. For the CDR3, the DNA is TGTGCCAGTAGTGCGTCGGGGGGGGCCTACACAGATACGCAGTATTTT.

CDR3 in amino acids: CASSPRGTVSTEQFF. As DNA, the CDR3 is TGTGCCAGCAGCCCAAGAGGGACAGTTTCAACTGAGCAGTTCTTC. The chain employs TRBV7-2 and TRBJ2-1, with TRBD1 matching over 7 bases. V lost 5 bases to trimming and J lost 9 bases; unmatched junction nucleotides: 13. The CDR3 is made up of 15 amino acids. Per the germline V gene, CDR1 is SGHTA and CDR2 is FQGNSA. Together with reference TRBV7-2 and TRBJ2-1, the CDR3 gives the full variable domain: GAGVSQSPSNKVTEKGKDVELRCDPISGHTALYWYRQSLGQGLEFLIYFQGNSAPDKSGLPSDRFSAERTGGSVSTLTIQRTQQEDSAVYLCASSPRGTVSTEQFFGPGTRLTVL.